This T cell receptor (beta chain) was identified in a study of blood T cell repertoires in COVID-19. The wider study: Collection of acute and convalescent COVID-19 samples took place in the United States, Italy and Spain. PBMCs, B-cell-depleted T cells, or T cells provided the cDNA or gDNA that made up the material.

This clone was seen a single time. Source study methods: Amplifying reference gene primers gave estimates of nucleated cell counts. Sequencing used immunoSEQ multiplex PCR; TCRdb keeps in-frame clones, though not all of them. V, J and clone size reflect that table, while D and trimming were determined from the DNA. Among tens of thousands of clones listed, approximately 88% were seen once. The germline gives CDR1 MDHEN, CDR2 SYDVKM. This CDR3 is 15 amino acids long. Trimming took 2 bases from V and 8 from J, leaving 15 bases between them. The TCR comes from a human donor in a cohort sampled during active COVID-19. The J gene is TRBJ1-4, the V gene TRBV28; tentatively, D is TRBD1 (6 bases). Sequencing was done on a sample of peripheral blood. CDR3 protein: CASSLIEGGKEKLFF. DNA of the CDR3: TGTGCCAGCAGTTTAATCGAGGGGGGGAAAGAAAAACTGTTTTTT.